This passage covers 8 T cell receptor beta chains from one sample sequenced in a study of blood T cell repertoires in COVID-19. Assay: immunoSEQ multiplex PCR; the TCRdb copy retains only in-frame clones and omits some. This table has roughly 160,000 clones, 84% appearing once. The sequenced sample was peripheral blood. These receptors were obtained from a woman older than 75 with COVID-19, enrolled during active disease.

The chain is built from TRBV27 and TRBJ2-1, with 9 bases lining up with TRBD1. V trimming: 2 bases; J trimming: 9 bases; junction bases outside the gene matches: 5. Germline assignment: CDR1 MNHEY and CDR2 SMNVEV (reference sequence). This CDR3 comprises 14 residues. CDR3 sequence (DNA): TGTGCCAGCAGTTTACTACAGGGGGCCAGTGAGCAGTTCTTC. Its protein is CASSLLQGASEQFF.

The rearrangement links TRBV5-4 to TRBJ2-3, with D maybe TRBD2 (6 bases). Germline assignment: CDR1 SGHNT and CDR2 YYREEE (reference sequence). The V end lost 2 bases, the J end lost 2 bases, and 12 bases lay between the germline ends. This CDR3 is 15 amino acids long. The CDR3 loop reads CASSLGLSNTDTQYF. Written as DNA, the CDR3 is TGTGCCAGCAGCTTAGGACTATCCAACACAGATACGCAGTATTTT.

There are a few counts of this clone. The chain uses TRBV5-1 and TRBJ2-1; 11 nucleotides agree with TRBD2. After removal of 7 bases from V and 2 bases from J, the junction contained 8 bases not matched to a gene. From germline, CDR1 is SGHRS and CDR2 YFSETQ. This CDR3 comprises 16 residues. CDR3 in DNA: TGCGCCAGCCGATATAGACTAGCGGGAACCTACAATGAGCAGTTCTTC. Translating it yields CASRYRLAGTYNEQFF.

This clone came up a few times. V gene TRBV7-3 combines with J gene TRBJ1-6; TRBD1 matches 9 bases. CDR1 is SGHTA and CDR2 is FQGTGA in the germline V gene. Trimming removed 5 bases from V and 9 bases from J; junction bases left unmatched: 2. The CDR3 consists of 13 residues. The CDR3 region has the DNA TGTGCCAGCAGCCTGGGACAGGGTTCACCCCTCCACTTT. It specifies CASSLGQGSPLHF.

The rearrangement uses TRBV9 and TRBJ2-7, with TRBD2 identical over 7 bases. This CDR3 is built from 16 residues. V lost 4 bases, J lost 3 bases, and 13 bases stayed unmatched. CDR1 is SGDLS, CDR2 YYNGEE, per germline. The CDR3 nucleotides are TGTGCCAGCAGCCCAAGTGGAGTAGCGGGTGTCTACGAGCAGTACTTC. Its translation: CASSPSGVAGVYEQYF.

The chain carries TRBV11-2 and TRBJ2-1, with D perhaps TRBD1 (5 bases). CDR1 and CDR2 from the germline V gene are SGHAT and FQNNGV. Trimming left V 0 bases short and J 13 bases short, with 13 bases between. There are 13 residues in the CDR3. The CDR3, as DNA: TGTGCCAGCAGCTTAGATTATAGTAGGGGCCAGTTCTTC. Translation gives CASSLDYSRGQFF. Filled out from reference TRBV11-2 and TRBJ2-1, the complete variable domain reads EAGVAQSPRYKIIEKRQSVAFWCNPISGHATLYWYQQILGQGPKLLIQFQNNGVVDDSQLPKDRFSAERLKGVDSTLKIQPAKLEDSAVYLCASSLDYSRGQFFGPGTRLTVL.

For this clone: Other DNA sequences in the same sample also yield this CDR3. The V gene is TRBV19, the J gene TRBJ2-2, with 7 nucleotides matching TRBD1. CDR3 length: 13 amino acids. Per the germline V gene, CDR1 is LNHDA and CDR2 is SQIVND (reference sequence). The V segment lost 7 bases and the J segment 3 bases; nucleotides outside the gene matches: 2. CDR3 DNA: TGTGCCAGTACACAGGGGTACACCGGGGAGCTGTTTTTT. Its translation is CASTQGYTGELFF.

CDR3 sequence reads: CASSLEWTGLYEQYF. CDR3 nucleotides: TGTGCCAGCAGTTTAGAGTGGACAGGCCTCTACGAGCAGTACTTC. The chain uses TRBV27 and TRBJ2-7; 7 positions agree with TRBD1. The germline V gene encodes CDR1 MNHEY and CDR2 SMNVEV (reference sequence). V was pared by 2 bases and J by 3 bases, with 7 bases of the junction left unmatched. The CDR3 is made up of 15 amino acids.